This TCR beta chain was recorded in a study of Ad26.COV2.S vaccination and SARS-CoV-2 variants. The assay was immunoSEQ multiplex PCR, and TCRdb's table has in-frame clones only and misses some. The data contain about 460,000 clones, roughly 87% of them singletons. As to treatment: around 19 received Ad26.COV2.S at low or high dose, single or two shots; 5 received placebo; per-sample allocation not given. Sampling took place 63 days after the first vaccine or placebo injection. The origin of this receptor is a person aged 18-65 years who received the Ad26.COV2.S COVID-19 vaccine or a placebo. The input for sequencing was peripheral blood, taken in a trial of Ad26.COV2.S vaccine versus placebo.

CDR3 coding DNA: TGTGCCTGGAGTGGGAGGGGGCGTTGGAATGAAAAACTGTTTTTT. This gives the protein CAWSGRGRWNEKLFF. This chain links TRBV30 with TRBJ1-4, with 7 bases aligning to TRBD1. The CDR3 is 15 amino acids. Germline CDR1 GTSNPN, CDR2 SVGIG (reference sequence). V gave up 1 base and J gave up 5 bases; unmatched junction bases: 7.